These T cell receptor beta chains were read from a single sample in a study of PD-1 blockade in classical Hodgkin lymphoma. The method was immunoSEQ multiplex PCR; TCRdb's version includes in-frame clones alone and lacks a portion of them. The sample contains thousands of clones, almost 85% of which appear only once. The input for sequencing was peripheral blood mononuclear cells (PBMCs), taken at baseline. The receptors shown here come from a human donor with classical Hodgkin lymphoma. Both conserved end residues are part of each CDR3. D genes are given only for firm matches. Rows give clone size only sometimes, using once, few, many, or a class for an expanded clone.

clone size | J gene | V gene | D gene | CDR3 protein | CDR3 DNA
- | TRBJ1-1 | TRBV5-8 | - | CASSRDMATEAFF | TGTGCCAGCAGTAGGGATATGGCCACTGAAGCTTTCTTT
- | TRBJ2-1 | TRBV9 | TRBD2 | CASSATVHMASGRADEQFF | TGTGCCAGCAGCGCCACGGTACATATGGCCAGCGGGAGGGCCGATGAGCAGTTCTTC
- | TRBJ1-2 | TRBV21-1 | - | CASSRAGLAGVRQGAIGGYTF | TGTGCCAGCAGCAGGGCGGGACTAGCGGGAGTCCGGCAGGGGGCTATAGGTGGCTACACCTTC
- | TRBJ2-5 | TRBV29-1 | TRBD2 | CSVVPATSGSLETQYF | TGCAGCGTTGTCCCCGCGACTAGCGGGAGTTTAGAGACCCAGTACTTC
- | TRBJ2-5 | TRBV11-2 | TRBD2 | CASSFSGRSGETQYF | TGTGCCAGCAGCTTTAGCGGGAGGTCGGGAGAGACCCAGTACTTC
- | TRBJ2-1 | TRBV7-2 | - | CASTLRDGRVPGNEQFF | TGTGCCAGCACCCTTAGGGACGGGAGAGTCCCGGGCAATGAGCAGTTCTTC
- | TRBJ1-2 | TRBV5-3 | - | CARSLEDCFYGYTF | TGTGCCAGAAGCTTGGAGGACTGCTTCTATGGCTACACCTTC
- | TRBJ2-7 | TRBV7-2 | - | CASSYPKGAAYEQYF | TGTGCCAGCAGCTACCCCAAGGGTGCGGCCTACGAGCAGTACTTC
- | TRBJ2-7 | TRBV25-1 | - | CASSTDLAPYEQYF | TGTGCCAGCAGTACGGACCTGGCTCCCTACGAGCAGTACTTC
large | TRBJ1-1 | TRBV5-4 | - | CASSLLTEGHTEAFF | TGTGCCAGCAGCCTTCTGACCGAGGGGCACACTGAAGCTTTCTTT
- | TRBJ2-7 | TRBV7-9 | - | CATTLSGGPYEQYF | TGTGCCACCACCCTTTCAGGGGGGCCCTACGAGCAGTACTTC
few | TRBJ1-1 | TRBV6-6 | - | CASSYSEWTEAFF | TGTGCCAGCAGTTATTCAGAGTGGACTGAAGCTTTCTTT
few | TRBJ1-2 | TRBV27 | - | CASSSNGAGYTF | TGTGCCAGCAGTTCCAACGGGGCTGGCTACACCTTC
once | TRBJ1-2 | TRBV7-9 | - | CASSLAGRDGGYTF | TGTGCCAGCAGCTTAGCTGGCAGGGACGGTGGCTACACCTTC
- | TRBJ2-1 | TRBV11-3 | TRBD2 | CASSLDTGGPYNEQFF | TGTGCCAGCAGCTTAGATACGGGAGGGCCCTACAATGAGCAGTTCTTC
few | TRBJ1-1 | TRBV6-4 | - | CASSEQGQGTEAFF | TGTGCCAGCAGTGAACAAGGGCAAGGCACTGAAGCTTTCTTT
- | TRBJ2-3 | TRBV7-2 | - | CASSSKEPVGTQYF | TGTGCCAGCAGCAGCAAAGAGCCCGTAGGTACGCAGTATTTT
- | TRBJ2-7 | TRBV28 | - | CASSLEGLGNYEQYF | TGTGCCAGCAGTTTAGAAGGGCTAGGTAACTACGAGCAGTACTTC
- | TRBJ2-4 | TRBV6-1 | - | CASGRDIVKNIQYF | TGTGCCAGCGGCAGGGATATTGTCAAAAACATTCAGTACTTC
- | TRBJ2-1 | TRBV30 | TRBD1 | CAWRRGLDREGNEQFF | TGTGCCTGGAGGAGGGGGCTGGACAGGGAAGGCAATGAGCAGTTCTTC
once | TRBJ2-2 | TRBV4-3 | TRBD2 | CASSQSQTSGTGELFF | TGCGCCAGCAGCCAGTCCCAGACTAGCGGGACCGGGGAGCTGTTTTTT
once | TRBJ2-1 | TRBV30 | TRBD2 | CACRGLAGASEQFF | TGTGCCTGTCGAGGACTAGCGGGAGCCTCTGAGCAGTTCTTC
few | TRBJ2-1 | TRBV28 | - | CASRGWVGARYNEQFF | TGTGCCAGCAGGGGATGGGTGGGAGCTCGGTACAATGAGCAGTTCTTC
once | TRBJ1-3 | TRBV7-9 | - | CASSLGTAGNTIYF | TGTGCCAGCAGCTTAGGGACGGCTGGAAACACCATATATTTT
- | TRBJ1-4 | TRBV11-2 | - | CASSLRKGGQIRANEKLFF | TGTGCCAGCAGCTTGCGCAAAGGGGGGCAGATTCGGGCTAATGAAAAACTGTTTTTT
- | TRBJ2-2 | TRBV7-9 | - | CASSFAGGVAVNTGELFF | TGTGCCAGCAGCTTCGCCGGAGGGGTAGCGGTGAACACCGGGGAGCTGTTTTTT
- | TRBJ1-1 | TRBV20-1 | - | CSAGREAFF | TGCAGTGCGGGCAGGGAAGCTTTCTTT
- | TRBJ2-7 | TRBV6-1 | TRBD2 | CASSLSGRTYEQYF | TGTGCCAGCAGTCTAAGCGGGAGGACCTACGAGCAGTACTTC
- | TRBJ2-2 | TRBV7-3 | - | CASSLEVDGGELFF | TGTGCCAGCAGCTTAGAGGTAGATGGCGGGGAGCTGTTTTTT
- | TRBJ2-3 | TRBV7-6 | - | CASSLDRQAQYF | TGTGCCAGCAGCTTAGACCGACAAGCGCAGTATTTT
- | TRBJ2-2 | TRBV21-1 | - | CASIPCWKTGGEPGELFF | TGTGCCAGCATCCCTTGTTGGAAGACAGGGGGGGAACCCGGGGAGCTGTTTTTT
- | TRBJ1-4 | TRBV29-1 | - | CSVEDRDGNEKLFF | TGCAGCGTTGAAGATAGGGACGGGAATGAAAAACTGTTTTTT
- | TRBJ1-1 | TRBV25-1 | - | CATGGRNTEAFF | TGTGCCACCGGGGGGCGTAACACTGAAGCTTTCTTT
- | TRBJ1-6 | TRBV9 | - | CASSPVDAIVSSYNSPLHF | TGTGCCAGCAGCCCGGTGGACGCGATCGTGAGCTCCTATAATTCACCCCTCCACTTT
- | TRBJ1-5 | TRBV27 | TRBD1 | CASSAGGSNQPQHF | TGTGCCAGCAGTGCAGGGGGGAGCAATCAGCCCCAGCATTTT
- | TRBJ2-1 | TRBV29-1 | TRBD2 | CSVEGTSGSGAGLNEQFF | TGCAGCGTTGAAGGGACTAGCGGGAGCGGCGCTGGGTTAAATGAGCAGTTCTTC
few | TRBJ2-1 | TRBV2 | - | CASSKTVGAFNEQFF | TGTGCCAGCAGTAAAACGGTCGGGGCCTTTAATGAGCAGTTCTTC
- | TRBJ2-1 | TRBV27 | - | CASSLYLRGTEQFF | TGTGCCAGCAGTTTATATCTCAGGGGAACAGAGCAGTTCTTC
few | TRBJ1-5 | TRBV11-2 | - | CASSSLLGNQPQHF | TGTGCCAGCAGCTCGCTTCTGGGGAATCAGCCCCAGCATTTT
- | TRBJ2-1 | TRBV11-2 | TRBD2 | CASSPLGGSGRNEQFF | TGTGCCAGCAGCCCCCTAGGGGGTAGCGGGAGAAATGAGCAGTTCTTC